A single sample gave rise to the 2 T cell receptor beta chains below, sequenced in a study of shared clonotypes between healthy human individuals. Produced via immunoSEQ multiplex PCR; TCRdb's table is partial and in-frame only. The sample carries roughly 500,000 clones, roughly 80% recorded once. Material: PBMCs. These receptors all stem from a woman aged 40 to 50 in good health. Some clones in this sample may be carry-over from other donors' samples.

DNA for the CDR3: TGCGCCAGCAGCCCGGGGCCTTCAGGTGAGCAGTTCTTC. This translates into CASSPGPSGEQFF. The V gene is TRBV5-1, the J gene TRBJ2-1; D assignment may be TRBD1 or TRBD2 (5 bases each). The CDR3 is 13 amino acids. V was pared by 4 bases and J by 9 bases, with 14 bases between. The germline V gene has CDR1 SGHRS and CDR2 YFSETQ.

The chain recombines TRBV9 with TRBJ1-2; perhaps TRBD1 as D (5 bases). This CDR3 is 14 amino acids long. V dropped 3 bases and J dropped 3 bases, with 12 bases sitting between them. Germline values: CDR1 SGDLS, CDR2 YYNGEE. The CDR3 is CASSARSGHYGYTF. The CDR3 DNA reads TGTGCCAGCAGCGCCCGATCGGGGCACTATGGCTACACCTTC.